This T cell receptor beta chain was identified during a study of beta chain features in type 1 diabetes. This clone came up a few times. Its antigen is not known. Isolated RNA was reverse transcribed in full, so expressed TCRB transcripts were sequenced. Clones were read by immunoSEQ multiplex PCR, and TCRdb kept only the in-frame ones, dropping some. Seen here are 630,000 or so clones, about 14% observed once, and the top ten hold approximately 0.043%. Cells sorted by CD45RO/CCR7/CD25/CD127/CD95/CD27 comprised CD4+ naive, central memory, regulatory and stem cell-like memory cells. Germline V gene sequence: CDR1 LNHNV, CDR2 YYDKDF (reference sequence). The CDR3 is 14 residues long. The J segment lost 5 bases and the V segment lost 0 bases, leaving 2 bases of the junction unmatched. General study points: Researchers report that Type 1 diabetes patients had moderately but significantly shorter TCRB CDR3s across all four CD4+ subsets.

The chain recombines TRBV15 with TRBJ2-3; 7 bases map to TRBD1. What was sequenced was naive CD4+ T cells from blood. The sequence was obtained from a man aged 18 to 30 with type 1 diabetes. CDR3 amino acids: CATSRDGQEDTQYF. The DNA for the CDR3 is TGTGCCACCAGCAGAGATGGACAGGAAGATACGCAGTATTTT.